The clone carrying this T cell receptor (beta chain) occurred once. Germline V gene data show CDR1 as SGHVS and CDR2 as FNYEAQ. CDR3 length: 15 amino acids. The V end lost 3 bases, the J end lost 3 bases, and 14 bases lay between the germline ends. This specimen belongs to a study of cytomegalovirus exposure and HLA in healthy donors. PCR involved 60 Vbeta and 13 Jbeta primers. TCRdb's table, derived via immunoSEQ multiplex PCR, lists solely in-frame clones and lacks some. The table shows about 59,000 clones, with roughly 83% occurring only once. The sequenced sample was PBMCs. The receptor was isolated from a middle-aged man in good health and CMV-seronegative. V is TRBV7-6 and J is TRBJ1-2, with a weak D call TRBD1 (6 bases). The CDR3 protein is CASSLGPGQDYGYTF. For the CDR3, the DNA is TGTGCCAGCAGCTTGGGGCCGGGACAAGACTATGGCTACACCTTC. Full variable domain (rest looked up from reference TRBV7-6 and TRBJ1-2): GAGVSQSPRYKVTKRGQDVALRCDPISGHVSLYWYRQALGQGPEFLTYFNYEAQQDKSGLPNDRFSAERPEGSISTLTIQRTEQRDSAMYRCASSLGPGQDYGYTFGSGTRLTVV.